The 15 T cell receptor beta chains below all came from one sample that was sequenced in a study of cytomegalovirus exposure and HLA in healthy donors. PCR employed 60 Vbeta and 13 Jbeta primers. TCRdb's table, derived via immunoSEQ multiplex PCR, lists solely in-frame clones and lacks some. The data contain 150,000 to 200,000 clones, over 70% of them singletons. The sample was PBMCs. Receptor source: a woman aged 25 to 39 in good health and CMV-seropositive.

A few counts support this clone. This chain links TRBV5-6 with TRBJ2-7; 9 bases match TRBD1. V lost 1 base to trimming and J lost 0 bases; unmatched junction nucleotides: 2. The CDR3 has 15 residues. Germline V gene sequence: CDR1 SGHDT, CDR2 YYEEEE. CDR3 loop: CASSLQDRGSYEQYF. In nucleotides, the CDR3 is TGTGCCAGCAGCTTGCAGGACAGGGGCTCCTACGAGCAGTACTTC.

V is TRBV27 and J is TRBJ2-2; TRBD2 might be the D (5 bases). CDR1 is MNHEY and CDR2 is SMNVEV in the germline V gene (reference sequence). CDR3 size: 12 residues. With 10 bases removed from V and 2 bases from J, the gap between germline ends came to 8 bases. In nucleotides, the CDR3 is TGTGCCACCCGGGGAAACACCGGGGAGCTGTTTTTT. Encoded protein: CATRGNTGELFF.

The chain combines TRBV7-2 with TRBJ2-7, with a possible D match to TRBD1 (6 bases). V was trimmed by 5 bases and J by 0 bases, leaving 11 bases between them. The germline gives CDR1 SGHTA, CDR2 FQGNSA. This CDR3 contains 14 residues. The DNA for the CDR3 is TGTGCCAGCAGCCCCCAAGGGGGCTCCTACGAGCAGTACTTC. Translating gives CASSPQGGSYEQYF.

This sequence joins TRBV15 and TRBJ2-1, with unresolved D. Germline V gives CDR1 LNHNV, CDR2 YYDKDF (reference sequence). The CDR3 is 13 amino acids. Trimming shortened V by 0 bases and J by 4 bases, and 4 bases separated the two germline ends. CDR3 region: CATSRDPYNEQFF. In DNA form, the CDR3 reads TGTGCCACCAGCAGAGATCCGTACAATGAGCAGTTCTTC. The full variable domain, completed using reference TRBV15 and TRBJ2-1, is DAMVIQNPRYQVTQFGKPVTLSCSQTLNHNVMYWYQQKSSQAPKLLFHYYDKDFNNEADTPDNFQSRRPNTSFCFLDIRSPGLGDTAMYLCATSRDPYNEQFFGPGTRLTVL.

The CDR3 bases are TGTGCCAGCAGCGCGACAGGGGTGAACTATGGCTACACCTTC. Translating it yields CASSATGVNYGYTF. The chain has TRBV6-6 and TRBJ1-2; TRBD1 matches at 8 bases. V gave up 6 bases and J gave up 2 bases; unmatched junction bases: 5. The CDR3 totals 14 residues. CDR1 MNHNY and CDR2 SVGAGI come from the germline V gene (reference sequence).

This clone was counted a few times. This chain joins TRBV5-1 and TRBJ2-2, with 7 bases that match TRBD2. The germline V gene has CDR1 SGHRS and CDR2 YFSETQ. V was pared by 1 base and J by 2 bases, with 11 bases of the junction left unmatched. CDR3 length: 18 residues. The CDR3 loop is CASSLMAAASGNTGELFF. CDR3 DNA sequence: TGCGCCAGCAGCTTGATGGCAGCCGCTAGCGGAAACACCGGGGAGCTGTTTTTT.

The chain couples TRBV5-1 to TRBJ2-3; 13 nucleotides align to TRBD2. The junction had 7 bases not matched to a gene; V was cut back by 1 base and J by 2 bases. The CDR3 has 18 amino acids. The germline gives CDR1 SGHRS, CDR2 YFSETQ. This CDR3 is CASSLFLGLAGFTDTQYF. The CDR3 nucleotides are TGCGCCAGCAGCTTGTTTCTGGGACTAGCGGGATTCACAGATACGCAGTATTTT.

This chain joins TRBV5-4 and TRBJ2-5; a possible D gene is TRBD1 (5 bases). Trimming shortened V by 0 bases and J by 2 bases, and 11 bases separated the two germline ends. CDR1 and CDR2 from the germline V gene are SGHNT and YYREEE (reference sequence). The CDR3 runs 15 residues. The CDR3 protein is CASSLAQGWQETQYF. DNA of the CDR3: TGTGCCAGCAGCTTGGCCCAGGGATGGCAAGAGACCCAGTACTTC.

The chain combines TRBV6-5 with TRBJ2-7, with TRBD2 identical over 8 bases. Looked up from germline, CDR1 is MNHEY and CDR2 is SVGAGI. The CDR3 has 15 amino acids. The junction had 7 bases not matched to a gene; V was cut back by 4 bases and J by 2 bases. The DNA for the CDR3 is TGTGCCAGCAGTTTCATAGCGGGGAAGACCTACGAGCAGTACTTC. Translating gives CASSFIAGKTYEQYF.

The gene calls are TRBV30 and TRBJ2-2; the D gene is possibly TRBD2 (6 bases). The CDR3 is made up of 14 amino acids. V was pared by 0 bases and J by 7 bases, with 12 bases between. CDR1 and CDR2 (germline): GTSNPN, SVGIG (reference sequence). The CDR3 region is CAWSVRRRGGELFF. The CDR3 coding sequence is TGTGCCTGGAGTGTACGCAGGAGGGGCGGGGAGCTGTTTTTT.

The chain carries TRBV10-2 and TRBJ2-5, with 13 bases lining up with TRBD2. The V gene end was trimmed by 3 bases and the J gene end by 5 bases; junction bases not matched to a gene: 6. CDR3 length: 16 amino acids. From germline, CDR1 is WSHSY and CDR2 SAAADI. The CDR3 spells CASSDTGTSGIETQYF. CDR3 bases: TGCGCCAGCAGTGACACCGGGACTAGCGGGATTGAGACCCAGTACTTC.

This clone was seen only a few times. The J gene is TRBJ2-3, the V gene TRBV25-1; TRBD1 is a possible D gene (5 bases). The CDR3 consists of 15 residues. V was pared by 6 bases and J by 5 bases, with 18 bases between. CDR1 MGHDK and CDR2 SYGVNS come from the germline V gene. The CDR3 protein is CASSPTGSGGDTQYF. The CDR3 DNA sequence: TGTGCCAGCAGCCCTACAGGTTCTGGTGGAGATACGCAGTATTTT.

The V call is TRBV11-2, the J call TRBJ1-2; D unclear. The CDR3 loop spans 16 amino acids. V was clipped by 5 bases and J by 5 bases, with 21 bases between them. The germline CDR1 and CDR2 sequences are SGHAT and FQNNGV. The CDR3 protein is CASSTARTISQYGYTF. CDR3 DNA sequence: TGTGCCAGCAGCACGGCCCGGACTATATCCCAGTATGGCTACACCTTC.

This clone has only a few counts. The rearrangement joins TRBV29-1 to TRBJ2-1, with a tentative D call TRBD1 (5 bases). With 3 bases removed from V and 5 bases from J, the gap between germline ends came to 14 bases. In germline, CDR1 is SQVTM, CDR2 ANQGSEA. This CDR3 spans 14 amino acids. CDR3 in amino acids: CSVDRTDNNNEQFF. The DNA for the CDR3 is TGCAGCGTTGATCGGACGGACAACAACAATGAGCAGTTCTTC.

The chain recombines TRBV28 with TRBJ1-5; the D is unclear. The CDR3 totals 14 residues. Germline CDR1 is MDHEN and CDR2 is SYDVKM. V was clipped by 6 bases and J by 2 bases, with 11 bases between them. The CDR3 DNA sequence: TGTGCCAGCAGATCGGGGAGAGGCAATCAGCCCCAGCATTTT. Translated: CASRSGRGNQPQHF.